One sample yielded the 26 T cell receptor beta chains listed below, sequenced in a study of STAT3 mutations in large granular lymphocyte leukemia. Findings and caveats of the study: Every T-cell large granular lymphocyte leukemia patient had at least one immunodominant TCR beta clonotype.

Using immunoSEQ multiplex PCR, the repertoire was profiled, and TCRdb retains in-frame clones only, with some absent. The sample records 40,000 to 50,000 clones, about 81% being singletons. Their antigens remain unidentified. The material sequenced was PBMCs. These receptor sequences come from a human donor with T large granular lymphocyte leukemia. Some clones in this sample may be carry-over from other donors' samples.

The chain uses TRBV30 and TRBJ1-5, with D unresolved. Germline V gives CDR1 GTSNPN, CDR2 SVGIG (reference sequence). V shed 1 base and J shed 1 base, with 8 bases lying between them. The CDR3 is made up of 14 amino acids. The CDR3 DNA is TGTGCCTGGAGTGGTGGGATAAGCAATCAGCCCCAGCATTTT. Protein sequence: CAWSGGISNQPQHF.

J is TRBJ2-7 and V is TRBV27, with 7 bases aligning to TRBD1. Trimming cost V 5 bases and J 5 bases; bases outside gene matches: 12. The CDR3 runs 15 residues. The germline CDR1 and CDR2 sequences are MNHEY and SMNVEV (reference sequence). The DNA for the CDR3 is TGTGCCAGCAGTAGCGGACAGGTGATTTTTGACGAGCAGTACTTC. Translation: CASSSGQVIFDEQYF.

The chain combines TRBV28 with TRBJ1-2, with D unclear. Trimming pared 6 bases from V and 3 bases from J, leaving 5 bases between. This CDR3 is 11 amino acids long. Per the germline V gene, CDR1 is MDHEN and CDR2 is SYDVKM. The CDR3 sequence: CASRTYYGYTF. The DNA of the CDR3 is TGTGCCAGCAGAACGTACTATGGCTACACCTTC.

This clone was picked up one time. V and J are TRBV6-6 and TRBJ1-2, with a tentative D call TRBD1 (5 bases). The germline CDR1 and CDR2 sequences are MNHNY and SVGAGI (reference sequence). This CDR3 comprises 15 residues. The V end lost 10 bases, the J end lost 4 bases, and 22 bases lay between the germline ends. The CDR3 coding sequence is TGTGCCACAGTGGGGGGGAGGGCGATAGGCTATGGCTACACCTTC. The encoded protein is CATVGGRAIGYGYTF.

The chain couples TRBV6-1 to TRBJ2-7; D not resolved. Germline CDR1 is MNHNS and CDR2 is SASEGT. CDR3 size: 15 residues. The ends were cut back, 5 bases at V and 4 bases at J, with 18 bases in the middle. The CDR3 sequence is CASSREPKETYEQYF. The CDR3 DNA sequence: TGTGCCAGCAGTAGAGAGCCAAAGGAGACATACGAGCAGTACTTC.

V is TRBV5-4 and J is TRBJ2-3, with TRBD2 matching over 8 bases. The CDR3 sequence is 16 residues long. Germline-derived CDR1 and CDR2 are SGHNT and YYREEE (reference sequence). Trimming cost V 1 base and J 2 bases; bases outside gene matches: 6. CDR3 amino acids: CASSLRLAGLTDTQYF. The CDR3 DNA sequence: TGTGCCAGCAGCTTGCGGCTAGCGGGCCTCACAGATACGCAGTATTTT.

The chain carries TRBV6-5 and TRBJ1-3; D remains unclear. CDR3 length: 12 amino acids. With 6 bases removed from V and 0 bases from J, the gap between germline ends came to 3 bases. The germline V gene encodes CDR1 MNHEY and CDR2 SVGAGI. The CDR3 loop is CASSPSGNTIYF. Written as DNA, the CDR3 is TGTGCCAGCAGCCCCTCTGGAAACACCATATATTTT.

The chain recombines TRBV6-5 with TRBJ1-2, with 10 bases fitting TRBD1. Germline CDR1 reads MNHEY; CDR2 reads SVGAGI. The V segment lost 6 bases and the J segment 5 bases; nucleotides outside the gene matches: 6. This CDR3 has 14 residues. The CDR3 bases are TGTGCCAGCAGCCACGGGGGACAGGGGTATGGCTACACCTTC. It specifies CASSHGGQGYGYTF.

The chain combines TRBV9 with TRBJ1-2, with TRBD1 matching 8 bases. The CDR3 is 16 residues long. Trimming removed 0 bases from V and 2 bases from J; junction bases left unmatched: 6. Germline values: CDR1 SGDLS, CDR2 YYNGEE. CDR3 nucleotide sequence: TGTGCCAGCAGCGTAGGCGCAGGGGGCGGGAACTATGGCTACACCTTC. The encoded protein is CASSVGAGGGNYGYTF.

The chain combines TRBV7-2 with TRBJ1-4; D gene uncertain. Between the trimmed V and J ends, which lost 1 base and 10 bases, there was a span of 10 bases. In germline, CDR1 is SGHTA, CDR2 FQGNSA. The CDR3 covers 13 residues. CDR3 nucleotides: TGTGCCAGCAGCTTAGTGGGGAGCGTAAAACTGTTTTTT. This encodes CASSLVGSVKLFF.

CDR3 DNA: TGTGCCAGCAGCGTTCAGATTAGGGGCAGGCGGGTTCGTGCCACTGAAGCTTTCTTT. This translates into CASSVQIRGRRVRATEAFF. The chain has TRBV7-2 and TRBJ1-1, with D perhaps matching TRBD1 (5 bases). V lost 5 bases and J 4 bases, leaving 29 bases between the germline ends. CDR3 length: 19 residues. Looked up from germline, CDR1 is SGHTA and CDR2 is FQGNSA.

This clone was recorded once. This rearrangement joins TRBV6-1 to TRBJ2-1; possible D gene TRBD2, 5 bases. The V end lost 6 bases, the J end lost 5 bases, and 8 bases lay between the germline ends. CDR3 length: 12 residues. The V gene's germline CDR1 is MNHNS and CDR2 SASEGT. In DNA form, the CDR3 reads TGTGCCAGCAGGCGGGTTGACAATGAGCAGTTCTTC. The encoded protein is CASRRVDNEQFF.

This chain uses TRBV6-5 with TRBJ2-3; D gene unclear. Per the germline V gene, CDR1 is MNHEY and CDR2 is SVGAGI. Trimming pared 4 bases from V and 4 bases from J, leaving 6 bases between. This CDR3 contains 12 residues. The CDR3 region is CASSSTSDTQYF. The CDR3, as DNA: TGTGCCAGCAGTTCCACGTCAGATACGCAGTATTTT.

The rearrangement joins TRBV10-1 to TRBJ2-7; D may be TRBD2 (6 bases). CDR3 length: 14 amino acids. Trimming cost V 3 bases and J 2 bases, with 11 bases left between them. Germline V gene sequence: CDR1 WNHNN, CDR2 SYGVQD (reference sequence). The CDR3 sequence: CASSDWGLPYEQYF. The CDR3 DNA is TGCGCCAGCAGTGACTGGGGACTGCCCTACGAGCAGTACTTC.

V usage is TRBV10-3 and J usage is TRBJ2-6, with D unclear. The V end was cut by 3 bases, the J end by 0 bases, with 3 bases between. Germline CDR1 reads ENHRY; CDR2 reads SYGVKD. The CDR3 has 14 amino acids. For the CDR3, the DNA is TGTGCCATCAGTGACCGCTCTGGGGCCAACGTCCTGACTTTC. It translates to CAISDRSGANVLTF.

This chain's CDR3 is CASSPGGGNQPQHF. In DNA, the CDR3 is TGTGCCAGTAGTCCAGGGGGTGGAAATCAGCCCCAGCATTTT. The J gene is TRBJ1-5, the V gene TRBV19, with 7 positions matching TRBD1. Trimming at V came to 5 bases and at J to 4 bases, leaving 5 bases not matched to a gene. Germline V gene data show CDR1 as LNHDA and CDR2 as SQIVND (reference sequence). CDR3 length: 14 residues.

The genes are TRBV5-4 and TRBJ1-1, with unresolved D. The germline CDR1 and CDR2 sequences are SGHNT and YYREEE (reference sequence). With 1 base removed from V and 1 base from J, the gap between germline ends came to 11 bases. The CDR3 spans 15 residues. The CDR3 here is CASSLSGRQNTEAFF. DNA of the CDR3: TGTGCCAGCAGCTTGTCAGGTAGACAGAACACTGAAGCTTTCTTT.

CDR3 coding DNA: TGTGCCAGCAGCTTAGCGATAACATTTGAAGCTTTCTTT. Translation gives CASSLAITFEAFF. The V and J genes are TRBV7-9 and TRBJ1-1; D gene ambiguous. The CDR3 contains 13 residues. V was trimmed by 0 bases and J by 7 bases, leaving 9 bases between them. Germline V CDR1 and CDR2: SEHNR, FQNEAQ (reference sequence).

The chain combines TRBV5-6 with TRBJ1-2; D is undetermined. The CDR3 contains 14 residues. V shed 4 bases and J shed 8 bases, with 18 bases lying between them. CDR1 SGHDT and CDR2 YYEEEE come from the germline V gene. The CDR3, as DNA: TGTGCCAGCAGCCCGCTTAGCCCGGCTATGGGCTACACCTTC. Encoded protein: CASSPLSPAMGYTF.

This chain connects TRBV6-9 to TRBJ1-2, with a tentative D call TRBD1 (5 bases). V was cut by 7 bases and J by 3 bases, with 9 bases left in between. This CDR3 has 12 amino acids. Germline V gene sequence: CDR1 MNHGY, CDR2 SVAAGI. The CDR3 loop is CASTPTDYGYTF. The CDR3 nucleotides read TGTGCCAGCACCCCGACAGACTATGGCTACACCTTC.

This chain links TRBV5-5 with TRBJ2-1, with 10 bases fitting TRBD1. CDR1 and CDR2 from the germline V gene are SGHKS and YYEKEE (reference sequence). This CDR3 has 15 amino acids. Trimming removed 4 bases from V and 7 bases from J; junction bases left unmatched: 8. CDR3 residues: CASSTGTGVGNEQFF. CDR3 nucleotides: TGTGCCAGCAGCACCGGGACAGGGGTAGGTAATGAGCAGTTCTTC.

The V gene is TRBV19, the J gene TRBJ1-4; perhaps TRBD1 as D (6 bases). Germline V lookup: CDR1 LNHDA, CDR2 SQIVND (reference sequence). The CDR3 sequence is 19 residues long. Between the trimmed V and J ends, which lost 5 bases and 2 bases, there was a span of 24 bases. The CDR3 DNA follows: TGTGCCAGTAGTTACGGATGGGGACATCCCCGATCTACTAATGAAAAACTGTTTTTT. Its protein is CASSYGWGHPRSTNEKLFF. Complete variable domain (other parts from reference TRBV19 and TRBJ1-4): DGGITQSPKYLFRKEGQNVTLSCEQNLNHDAMYWYRQDPGQGLRLIYYSQIVNDFQKGDIAEGYSVSREKKESFPLTVTSAQKNPTAFYLCASSYGWGHPRSTNEKLFFGSGTQLSVL.

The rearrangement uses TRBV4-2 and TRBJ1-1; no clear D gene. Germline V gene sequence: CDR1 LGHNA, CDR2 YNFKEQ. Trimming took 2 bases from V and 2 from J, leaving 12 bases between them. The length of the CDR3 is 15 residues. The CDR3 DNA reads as TGTGCCAGCAGCCAAACGTCCCCAGGTAACACTGAAGCTTTCTTT. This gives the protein CASSQTSPGNTEAFF.

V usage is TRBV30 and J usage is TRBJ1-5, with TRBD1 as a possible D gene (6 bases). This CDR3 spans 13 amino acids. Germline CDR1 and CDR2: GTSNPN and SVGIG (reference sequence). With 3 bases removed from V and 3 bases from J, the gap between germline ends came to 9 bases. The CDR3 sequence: CAWSGQNNQPQHF. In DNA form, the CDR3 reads TGTGCCTGGAGCGGACAGAACAATCAGCCCCAGCATTTT.

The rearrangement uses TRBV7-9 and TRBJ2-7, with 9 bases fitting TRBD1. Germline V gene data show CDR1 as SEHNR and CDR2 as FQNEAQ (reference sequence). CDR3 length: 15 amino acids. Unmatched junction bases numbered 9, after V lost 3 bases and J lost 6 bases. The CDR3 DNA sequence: TGTGCCAGCAGCTTTCTAGGGACAGGGTCTGCCGAGCAGTACTTC. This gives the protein CASSFLGTGSAEQYF.

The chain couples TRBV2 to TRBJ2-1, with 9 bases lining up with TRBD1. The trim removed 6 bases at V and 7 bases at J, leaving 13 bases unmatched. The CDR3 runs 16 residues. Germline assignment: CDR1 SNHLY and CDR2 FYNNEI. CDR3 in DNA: TGTGCCAGCAGATTGTACCCGGGACAGGGAGTAAATGAGCAGTTCTTC. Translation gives CASRLYPGQGVNEQFF.